These T cell receptor beta chains were read from a single sample in a study of cytomegalovirus exposure and HLA in healthy donors. Assay used: immunoSEQ multiplex PCR; TCRdb lists only in-frame clones, some missing. The repertoire consists of about 160,000 clones, with more than 65% occurring once and the leading ten covering 4.7%. The sample was PBMCs. Every receptor here comes from a man between 18 and 35 years old in good health and CMV-seropositive. CDR3s include the opening cysteine and the closing phenylalanine or tryptophan. A D gene is named only where the DNA matches it firmly. Size values are once, few and many counts, or a class for expanded clones, and some rows have none.

d_gene	v_gene	abundance	j_gene	CDR3aa	CDR3nt
TRBD1	TRBV6-5	-	TRBJ1-2	CASSYSEGAAGGYTF	TGTGCCAGCAGTTACTCAGAGGGGGCTGCTGGTGGCTACACCTTC
-	TRBV4-1	-	TRBJ1-1	CASSQSTRGTEAFF	TGCGCCAGCAGCCAGTCAACTCGGGGGACTGAAGCTTTCTTT
TRBD2	TRBV27	-	TRBJ2-1	CASSLAGGREQFF	TGTGCCAGCAGTTTAGCGGGGGGACGTGAGCAGTTCTTC
-	TRBV28	-	TRBJ2-5	CASSDRVEETQYF	TGTGCCAGCAGTGATCGGGTGGAAGAGACCCAGTACTTC
TRBD1	TRBV5-1	once	TRBJ2-5	CASSTRTGGLETQYF	TGCGCCAGCAGCACCCGGACAGGGGGTCTCGAGACCCAGTACTTC
-	TRBV5-1	-	TRBJ2-1	CAGSTRQDSPYNEQFF	TGCGCCGGCAGCACGCGACAGGACTCCCCCTACAATGAGCAGTTCTTC
-	TRBV28	-	TRBJ1-2	CASSASTGYGYTF	TGTGCCAGCAGTGCCAGTACAGGCTATGGCTACACCTTC
-	TRBV5-1	-	TRBJ1-1	CASSLIYAGTHTSNTEAFF	TGCGCCAGCAGCTTGATCTATGCAGGGACTCATACATCGAACACTGAAGCTTTCTTT
-	TRBV2	few	TRBJ2-1	CASSEGRGGLQYNEQFF	TGTGCCAGCAGTGAGGGCAGAGGAGGATTGCAATACAATGAGCAGTTCTTC
-	TRBV5-6	-	TRBJ2-3	CASSPADTQYF	TGTGCCAGCAGCCCAGCAGATACGCAGTATTTT
TRBD2	TRBV7-9	-	TRBJ2-2	CASSLAPGLLSTGELFF	TGTGCCAGCAGCTTAGCCCCGGGACTATTATCCACCGGGGAGCTGTTTTTT
-	TRBV27	few	TRBJ1-1	CASSPWVGGEAFF	TGTGCCAGCAGTCCCTGGGTGGGGGGTGAAGCTTTCTTT
-	TRBV2	-	TRBJ2-6	CARGGPGRDSGANVLTF	TGTGCCCGAGGGGGTCCAGGCCGAGACTCTGGGGCCAACGTCCTGACTTTC
-	TRBV11-3	-	TRBJ1-1	CASSPEGVSEAFF	TGTGCCAGCAGTCCCGAGGGTGTATCTGAAGCTTTCTTT
TRBD1	TRBV30	-	TRBJ1-2	CASMPPPGAGGEYGYTF	TGTGCCTCGATGCCCCCCCCTGGGGCAGGGGGCGAATATGGCTACACCTTC
-	TRBV25-1	-	TRBJ1-4	CASIGSKQSATNEKLFF	TGTGCCAGCATTGGCAGTAAACAGTCTGCAACTAATGAAAAACTGTTTTTT
TRBD1	TRBV5-1	-	TRBJ1-4	CASSYGQGPEKLFF	TGCGCCAGCAGCTACGGACAGGGGCCTGAAAAACTGTTTTTT
-	TRBV9	-	TRBJ1-5	CASSVGWGGNQPQHF	TGTGCCAGCAGCGTAGGTTGGGGAGGCAATCAGCCCCAGCATTTT
-	TRBV29-1	-	TRBJ1-1	CSAGGNQGLNTEAFF	TGCAGCGCGGGGGGGAATCAAGGATTGAACACTGAAGCTTTCTTT
TRBD1	TRBV6-1	few	TRBJ1-5	CASSERDREGDQPQHF	TGTGCCAGCAGTGAACGGGACAGGGAAGGGGATCAGCCCCAGCATTTT